A selection of T cell receptor beta chains follows, all from one sample in a study of PD-1 blockade in classical Hodgkin lymphoma. Libraries were prepared by immunoSEQ multiplex PCR; TCRdb keeps only in-frame clonotypes and omits some of them. The sample contains about 31,000 clones, approximately 85% of which appear only once. The sample consisted of CD4+ T cells from blood, taken at baseline. Receptors were obtained from a human donor with classical Hodgkin lymphoma. The CDR3 runs from the conserved cysteine through the conserved F or W. D genes are given only for firm matches. Clone size is shown for a subset of rows, as once, few, many or a class of expanded clone.

v_gene	d_gene	j_gene	abundance	CDR3nt	CDR3aa
TRBV27	.	TRBJ1-2	.	TGTGCCAGCAGGCGAACCGGGACGGACTATGGCTACACCTTC	CASRRTGTDYGYTF
TRBV5-1	TRBD2	TRBJ2-2	.	TGCGCCAGCAGCTTGGTTCCCAGCGGGAGTGGCGGTACCGGGGAGCTGTTTTTT	CASSLVPSGSGGTGELFF
TRBV28	TRBD1	TRBJ1-1	.	TGTGCCAGCAGCCCGGGACAGCTGAACACTGAAGCTTTCTTT	CASSPGQLNTEAFF
TRBV7-2	TRBD1	TRBJ1-2	.	TGTGCCAGCAGCTCGGGGACAGCGAATAACTATGGCTACACCTTC	CASSSGTANNYGYTF
TRBV29-1	TRBD1	TRBJ1-1	.	TGCAGCGTCTACGGGAGAACGGGACAGTCCCATGGGGGGGACACTGAAGCTTTCTTT	CSVYGRTGQSHGGDTEAFF
TRBV6-6	.	TRBJ1-1	.	TGTGCCAGCAGCTACCCTCTGGGGGTTATGAACACTGAAGCTTTCTTT	CASSYPLGVMNTEAFF
TRBV6-4	TRBD2	TRBJ2-1	.	TGTGCCAGCAGTGACTCGCCTAGCGGGAGTTTGAACAATGAGCAGTTCTTC	CASSDSPSGSLNNEQFF
TRBV10-2	.	TRBJ2-3	.	TGCGCCAGCCGAAAAATCTTACAGGACGGTACGCAGTATTTT	CASRKILQDGTQYF
TRBV28	.	TRBJ1-2	few	TGTGCCAGCAGCGACCCGTTCCATGGCTACACCTTC	CASSDPFHGYTF
TRBV7-7	.	TRBJ2-1	.	TGTGCCAGCAGCTCGCAGGAGTACAATGAGCAGTTCTTC	CASSSQEYNEQFF
TRBV1	.	TRBJ2-3	.	TGCACCAGCAGCCAAGATCGAGGAGGGACAGGGGGTCAGCCACGCACAGATACGCAGTATTTT	CTSSQDRGGTGGQPRTDTQYF
TRBV6-1	.	TRBJ1-6	.	TGTGCCAGCAGTGAATCGACAGGCTACTCTCTCCACTTT	CASSESTGYSLHF
TRBV5-6	.	TRBJ2-1	.	TGTGCCAGCAGCTTATTTTCGAGAGATGAGCAGTTCTTC	CASSLFSRDEQFF
TRBV5-8	.	TRBJ2-2	.	TGTGCCAGCAGCTCCCGGGGGCCTTGGCCAGGGTTCACCGGGGAGCTGTTTTTT	CASSSRGPWPGFTGELFF
TRBV18	TRBD1	TRBJ2-3	.	TGTGCCAGCTCATCGGGACAGCCCGGGGGCACAGATACGCAGTATTTT	CASSSGQPGGTDTQYF
TRBV2	TRBD2	TRBJ2-4	.	TGTGCCAGCAGTGATTTCAAGCGGGAAGCCAAAAACATTCAGTACTTC	CASSDFKREAKNIQYF
TRBV5-4	.	TRBJ2-7	.	TGTGCCAGCAGCTTTGATCAGGGAGGAGGCTCCTACGAGCAGTACTTC	CASSFDQGGGSYEQYF
TRBV19	.	TRBJ1-6	.	TGTGCCAGTAGTTCGGACAGAACAAATAATTCACCCCTCCACTTT	CASSSDRTNNSPLHF
TRBV7-9	.	TRBJ2-1	few	TGTGCCAGCAGCTTAGGGGCGGGTGGAGTTAATGAGCAGTTCTTC	CASSLGAGGVNEQFF
TRBV10-3	TRBD1	TRBJ2-7	.	TGTGCCATCAGTGCAGTGAACCGGGCGGGGACAGGAGCCTACGAGCAGTACTTC	CAISAVNRAGTGAYEQYF
TRBV6-1	.	TRBJ1-2	.	TGTGCCAGCAGCAGACCACTAAGTGGTGGCTACACCTTC	CASSRPLSGGYTF
TRBV5-6	TRBD1	TRBJ1-2	.	TGTGCCAGCAGCTTGTCACAGGGGTATGGCTACACCTTC	CASSLSQGYGYTF
TRBV6-1	.	TRBJ1-2	.	TGTGCCAGCAACAGGTTTCGGGGTAACTATGGCTACACCTTC	CASNRFRGNYGYTF
TRBV28	.	TRBJ2-3	.	TGTGCCAGCAGTTTTCACGAACCACCAGATACGCAGTATTTT	CASSFHEPPDTQYF
TRBV5-1	TRBD1	TRBJ1-6	.	TGCGCCAGCGGCTTCACAGGGGCGTATAATTCACCCCTCCACTTT	CASGFTGAYNSPLHF
TRBV10-3	TRBD2	TRBJ2-1	.	TGTGCCATCAGTGACTCCGGGACTAGCGTCGCGAGGGGGCAGTTCTTC	CAISDSGTSVARGQFF
TRBV5-8	.	TRBJ2-1	few	TGTGCCAGCAGACCAGTTGTAGCAACTAGCTCCTACAATGAGCAGTTCTTC	CASRPVVATSSYNEQFF
TRBV7-7	.	TRBJ2-3	once	TGTGCCAGCTCCGCCCTGAGGGCTAGCACAGATACGCAGTATTTT	CASSALRASTDTQYF
TRBV30	.	TRBJ1-2	.	TGTGCCTGGAGTGTAGGGGCTGGCTACACCTTC	CAWSVGAGYTF
TRBV10-1	TRBD2	TRBJ2-1	.	TGCGCCAGCAGTGAGTCGAGGCTAGCGGGGAACTCCTACAATGAGCAGTTCTTC	CASSESRLAGNSYNEQFF
TRBV14	TRBD2	TRBJ2-7	once	TGTGCCAGCAGCCAAGAGGAATGGAGGCGGGAGTACGAGCAGTACTTC	CASSQEEWRREYEQYF
TRBV4-2	TRBD2	TRBJ2-7	.	TGTGCCAGCAGCCAAGGGAAGCGGGAGGGCCGGTACGAGCAGTACTTC	CASSQGKREGRYEQYF
TRBV28	TRBD1	TRBJ1-5	.	TGTGCCAGCAGTCCCCTTGGACAGGGCGGCAATCAGCCCCAGCATTTT	CASSPLGQGGNQPQHF
TRBV18	TRBD2	TRBJ2-1	.	TGTGCCAGCTCACAGACTAGCGGGAGACCTGAGCAGTTCTTC	CASSQTSGRPEQFF
TRBV30	.	TRBJ2-7	.	TGTGCCTGGAGTCGGGGACATTTTTCTTCCTACGAGCAGTACTTC	CAWSRGHFSSYEQYF
TRBV6-5	.	TRBJ1-2	few	TGTGCCAGCAGTTACTCCGGGACGGGAGACTATGGCTACACCTTC	CASSYSGTGDYGYTF
TRBV28	.	TRBJ2-7	.	TGTGCCAGCAGACTTAACTACGAGCAGTACTTC	CASRLNYEQYF
TRBV7-9	.	TRBJ1-5	few	TGTGCCAGCAGCACTAGCGATAGTCAGCCCCAGCATTTT	CASSTSDSQPQHF
TRBV6-5	TRBD2	TRBJ2-7	.	TGTGCCAGCAGAATGGGGTGGGAGGGCCCCTACGAGCAGTACTTC	CASRMGWEGPYEQYF
TRBV7-9	TRBD1	TRBJ1-1	.	TGTGCCAGCAGCTCAGTTACAGGGGGCCCCGCTGAAGCTTTCTTT	CASSSVTGGPAEAFF
TRBV30	.	TRBJ1-5	.	TGTGCCTGGAGTCTTAGAGAGACCGGGCAGCCCCAGCATTTT	CAWSLRETGQPQHF
TRBV7-2	TRBD1	TRBJ1-1	.	TGTGCCAGCAGCTCATACCGGGACAGGGTTGCGAACACTGAAGCTTTCTTT	CASSSYRDRVANTEAFF
TRBV7-2	.	TRBJ1-3	once	TGTGCCAGCAGCTTAGCTGGGGACCGTATATATTTT	CASSLAGDRIYF
TRBV29-1	.	TRBJ1-2	few	TGCAGCGTCAGAAGGACGGACCAGGGCTACACCTTC	CSVRRTDQGYTF
TRBV19	TRBD1	TRBJ1-2	.	TGTGCCAGTAGTATTGGGACAGGGACTAACTATGGCTACACCTTC	CASSIGTGTNYGYTF
TRBV30	.	TRBJ2-5	.	TGTGCCTGGAGTACCACAGGGACCCAAGAGACCCAGTACTTC	CAWSTTGTQETQYF